The 8 T cell receptor beta chains reported below all come from one sample, sequenced in a study of PD-1 blockade in classical Hodgkin lymphoma. As for time point: cycle 4 day 1 (C4D1), after 5 to 7 weeks of nivolumab. With no exception, relapse followed autologous stem cell transplantation in all patients, and brentuximab vedotin exposure varied. Clones were sequenced by immunoSEQ multiplex PCR, and TCRdb holds only the in-frame ones, with some missing. The table lists about 33,000 clones, around 74% of them singletons. This specimen was peripheral blood mononuclear cells (PBMCs), taken before the fourth cycle of nivolumab. These receptors originate from a human donor with classical Hodgkin lymphoma.

The sample holds a few counts of this clone. The rearrangement links TRBV2 to TRBJ1-2, with D possibly being TRBD1 (5 bases). This CDR3 has 11 residues. V was clipped by 10 bases and J by 5 bases, with 11 bases between them. The germline V gene has CDR1 SNHLY and CDR2 FYNNEI. CDR3 sequence (DNA): TGTGCCATCCGGGACGAATATGGCTACACCTTC. It encodes CAIRDEYGYTF.

This rearrangement joins TRBV10-3 to TRBJ2-7, with a tentative D call TRBD2 (6 bases). V dropped 0 bases and J dropped 0 bases, with 9 bases sitting between them. Germline CDR1 ENHRY, CDR2 SYGVKD. The CDR3 is 15 residues long. For the CDR3, the DNA is TGTGCCATCAGTGAGTCTAGCGGAACCTCCTACGAGCAGTACTTC. It codes for CAISESSGTSYEQYF.

This clone was picked up a small number of times. The V gene is TRBV9, the J gene TRBJ1-2, with 7 nucleotides matching TRBD1. The germline gives CDR1 SGDLS, CDR2 YYNGEE. Trimming took 1 base from V and 0 from J; bases not matched to a gene: 3. The CDR3 totals 15 residues. CDR3: CASSVTGTANYGYTF. CDR3 DNA sequence: TGTGCCAGCAGCGTAACAGGGACAGCTAACTATGGCTACACCTTC.

In this sample, this clone is medium-sized. V usage is TRBV5-7 and J usage is TRBJ1-2, with 9 bases lining up with TRBD1. TRBV5-7 is labeled an ORF, and its function is uncertain. V lost 1 base to trimming and J lost 3 bases; unmatched junction nucleotides: 4. This CDR3 contains 15 residues. The CDR3 coding sequence is TGTGCCAGCAGCTTGAGGGACAGGGACCACTATGGCTACACCTTC. Translation: CASSLRDRDHYGYTF.

The chain uses TRBV6-5 and TRBJ2-2, with D unclear. Germline-derived CDR1 and CDR2 are MNHEY and SVGAGI. The CDR3 runs to 11 residues. V lost 5 bases and J lost 5, with 3 bases in between. The CDR3 here is CASSGTGELFF. The CDR3 DNA is TGTGCCAGCAGTGGGACCGGGGAGCTGTTTTTT.

The chain links TRBV7-6 to TRBJ2-5, with 10 bases that match TRBD2. V lost 6 bases and J lost 5; bases outside the gene matches: 6. Germline V gene sequence: CDR1 SGHVS, CDR2 FNYEAQ. This CDR3 is 14 amino acids long. The CDR3 loop is CASRVAGGFETQYF. DNA of the CDR3: TGTGCCAGCAGAGTAGCGGGAGGCTTTGAGACCCAGTACTTC. The whole variable domain, filled in from reference TRBV7-6 and TRBJ2-5, reads GAGVSQSPRYKVTKRGQDVALRCDPISGHVSLYWYRQALGQGPEFLTYFNYEAQQDKSGLPNDRFSAERPEGSISTLTIQRTEQRDSAMYRCASRVAGGFETQYFGPGTRLLVL.

V is TRBV4-2 and J is TRBJ2-7; TRBD2 agrees at 12 bases. CDR1 is LGHNA and CDR2 is YNFKEQ in the germline V gene. The CDR3 spans 19 residues. J lost 4 bases, V lost 0 bases, and 13 bases had no gene match. The CDR3 sequence is CASSQEDPILAGGQYEQYF. The CDR3 nucleotides read TGTGCCAGCAGCCAAGAAGATCCTATACTAGCGGGAGGCCAGTACGAGCAGTACTTC.

The rearrangement joins TRBV5-1 to TRBJ2-3; maybe TRBD1 (6 bases). V was trimmed by 0 bases and J by 3 bases, leaving 14 bases between them. CDR1 is SGHRS and CDR2 is YFSETQ in the germline V gene. The CDR3 consists of 16 residues. The CDR3: CASSLAEGGRTDTQYF. CDR3 in DNA: TGCGCCAGCAGCTTGGCCGAAGGGGGTAGGACAGATACGCAGTATTTT.